This TCR beta chain is drawn from a study of beta chain features in type 1 diabetes. Study-wide findings and caveats: The study found fewer insertions and more deletions at VDJ junctions in type 1 diabetes patients. A potential PCR bias toward shorter templates would be equal in patient and control samples. A moderate, significant TCRB CDR3 shortening appeared in type 1 diabetes across four CD4+ subsets.

Every donor had blood drawn once into heparin, around 0.12 L on average. Naive, central memory, regulatory and stem cell-like memory cells within the CD4+ compartment were sorted using CD45RO/CCR7/CD25/CD127/CD95/CD27. V shed 0 bases and J shed 2 bases, with 16 bases lying between them. The CDR3 consists of 17 residues. In germline, CDR1 is SGHRS, CDR2 YFSETQ. This clone turned up a few times. Its target is unknown. Every isolated RNA sample was fully reverse transcribed, so sequencing captured expressed TCRB transcripts. Sequenced by immunoSEQ multiplex PCR; TCRdb stores in-frame clones only, minus some. The top ten hold approximately 0.022% of the sample, which has some 700,000 clones, around 15% seen once.

The sequence was obtained from a man between 18 and 35 years old with type 1 diabetes. This chain joins TRBV5-1 and TRBJ2-3; TRBD2 might be the D (6 bases). The sample was naive CD4+ T cells from blood. CDR3 DNA sequence: TGCGCCAGCAGCTTGGCCCTAGCGCCTGACCTCACAGATACGCAGTATTTT. Encoded protein: CASSLALAPDLTDTQYF.